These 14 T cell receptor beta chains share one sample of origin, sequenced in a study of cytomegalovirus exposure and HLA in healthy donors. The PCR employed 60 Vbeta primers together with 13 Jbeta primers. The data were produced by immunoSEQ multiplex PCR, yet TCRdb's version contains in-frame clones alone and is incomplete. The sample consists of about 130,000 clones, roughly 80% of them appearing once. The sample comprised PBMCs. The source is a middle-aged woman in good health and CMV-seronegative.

The CDR3 nucleotides read TGCGCCAGCAGCCAAGGGGTCAGGGTAGCGGGGACCTATGAGCAGTTCTTC. Encoded protein: CASSQGVRVAGTYEQFF. The chain carries TRBV4-1 and TRBJ2-1, with 8 bases matching TRBD2. The CDR3 extends over 17 amino acids. J was trimmed by 8 bases and V by 1 base; bases with no gene match: 13. Germline loops: CDR1 MGHRA, CDR2 YSYEKL.

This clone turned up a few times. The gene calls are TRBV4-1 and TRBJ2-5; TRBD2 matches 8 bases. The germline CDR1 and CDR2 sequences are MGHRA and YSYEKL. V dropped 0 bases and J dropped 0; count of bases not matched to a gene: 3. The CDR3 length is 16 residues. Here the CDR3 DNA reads TGCGCCAGCAGCCAAGACCCGCGGGGGGACCAAGAGACCCAGTACTTC. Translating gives CASSQDPRGDQETQYF.

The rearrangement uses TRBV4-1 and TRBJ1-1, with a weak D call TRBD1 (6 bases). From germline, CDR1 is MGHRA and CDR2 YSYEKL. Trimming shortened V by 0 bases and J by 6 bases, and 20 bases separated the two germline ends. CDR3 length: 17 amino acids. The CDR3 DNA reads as TGCGCCAGCAGCCAAGATCGTGGAACAGGGCTTTTCGCTGAAGCTTTCTTT. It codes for CASSQDRGTGLFAEAFF.

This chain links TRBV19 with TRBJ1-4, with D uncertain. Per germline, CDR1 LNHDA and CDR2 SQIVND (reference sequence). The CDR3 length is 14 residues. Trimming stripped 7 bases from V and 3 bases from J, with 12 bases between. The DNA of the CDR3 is TGTGCCAGTACCTCAGAATTTTCTAATGAAAAACTGTTTTTT. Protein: CASTSEFSNEKLFF. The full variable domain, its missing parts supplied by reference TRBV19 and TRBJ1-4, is DGGITQSPKYLFRKEGQNVTLSCEQNLNHDAMYWYRQDPGQGLRLIYYSQIVNDFQKGDIAEGYSVSREKKESFPLTVTSAQKNPTAFYLCASTSEFSNEKLFFGSGTQLSVL.

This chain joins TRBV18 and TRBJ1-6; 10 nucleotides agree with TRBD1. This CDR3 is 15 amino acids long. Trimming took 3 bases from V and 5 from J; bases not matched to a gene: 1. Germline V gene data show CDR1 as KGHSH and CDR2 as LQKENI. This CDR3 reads CASSPGTGDNSPLHF. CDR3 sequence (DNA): TGTGCCAGCTCACCGGGGACAGGGGATAATTCACCCCTCCACTTT. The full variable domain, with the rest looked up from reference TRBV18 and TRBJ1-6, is NAGVMQNPRHLVRRRGQEARLRCSPMKGHSHVYWYRQLPEEGLKFMVYLQKENIIDESGMPKERFSAEFPKEGPSILRIQQVVRGDSAAYFCASSPGTGDNSPLHFGNGTRLTVT.

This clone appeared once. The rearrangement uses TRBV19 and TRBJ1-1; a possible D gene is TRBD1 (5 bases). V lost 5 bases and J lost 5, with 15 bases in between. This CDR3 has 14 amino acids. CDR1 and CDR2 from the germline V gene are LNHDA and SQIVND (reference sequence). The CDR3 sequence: CASSPHPGNTEAFF. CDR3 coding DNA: TGTGCCAGTAGTCCCCACCCAGGGAATACTGAAGCTTTCTTT.

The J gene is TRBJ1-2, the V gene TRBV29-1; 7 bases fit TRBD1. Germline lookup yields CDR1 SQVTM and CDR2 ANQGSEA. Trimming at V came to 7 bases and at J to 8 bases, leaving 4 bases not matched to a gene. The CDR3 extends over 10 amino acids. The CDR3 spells CSGQGRGYTF. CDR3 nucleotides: TGCAGCGGACAGGGACGAGGCTACACCTTC.

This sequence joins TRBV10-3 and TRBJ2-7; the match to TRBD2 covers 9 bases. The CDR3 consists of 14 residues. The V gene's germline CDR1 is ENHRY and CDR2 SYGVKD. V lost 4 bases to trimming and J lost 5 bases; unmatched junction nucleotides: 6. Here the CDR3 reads CAISVGGGANEQYF. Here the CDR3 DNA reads TGTGCCATCAGTGTCGGCGGGGGGGCCAACGAGCAGTACTTC.

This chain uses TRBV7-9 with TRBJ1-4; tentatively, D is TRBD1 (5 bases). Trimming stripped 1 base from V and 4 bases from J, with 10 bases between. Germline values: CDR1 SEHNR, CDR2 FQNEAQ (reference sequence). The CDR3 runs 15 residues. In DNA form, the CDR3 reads TGTGCCAGCAGCTTAGGGCAGGGCTTTAATGAAAAACTGTTTTTT. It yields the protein CASSLGQGFNEKLFF.

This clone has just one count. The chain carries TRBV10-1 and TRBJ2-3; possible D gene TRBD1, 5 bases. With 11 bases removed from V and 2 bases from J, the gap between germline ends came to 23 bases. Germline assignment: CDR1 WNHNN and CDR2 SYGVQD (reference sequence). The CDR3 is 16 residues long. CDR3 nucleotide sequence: TGCGCCCGCGAATGGTGTAAGGGGCTTTCCACAGATACGCAGTATTTT. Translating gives CAREWCKGLSTDTQYF.

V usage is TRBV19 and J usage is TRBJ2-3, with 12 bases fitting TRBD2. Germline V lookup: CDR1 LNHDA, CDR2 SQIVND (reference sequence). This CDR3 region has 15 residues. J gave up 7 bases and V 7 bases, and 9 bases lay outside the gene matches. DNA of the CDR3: TGTGCCAGTACCCCGTCTAGCGGGGGGGCGTATACGCAGTATTTT. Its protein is CASTPSSGGAYTQYF.

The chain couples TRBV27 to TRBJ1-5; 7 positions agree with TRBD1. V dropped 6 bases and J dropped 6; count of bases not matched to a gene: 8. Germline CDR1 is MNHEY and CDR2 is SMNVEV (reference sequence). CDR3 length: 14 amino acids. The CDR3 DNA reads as TGTGCCAGCAGACCCGACAGGGTTACTCAGCCCCAGCATTTT. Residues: CASRPDRVTQPQHF.

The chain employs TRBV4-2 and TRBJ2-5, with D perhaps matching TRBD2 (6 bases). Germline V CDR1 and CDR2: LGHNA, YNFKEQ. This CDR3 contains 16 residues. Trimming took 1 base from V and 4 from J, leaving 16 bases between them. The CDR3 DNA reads TGTGCCAGCAGCCAAGCTCTTGCGGGACTCGGAGAGACCCAGTACTTC. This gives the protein CASSQALAGLGETQYF.

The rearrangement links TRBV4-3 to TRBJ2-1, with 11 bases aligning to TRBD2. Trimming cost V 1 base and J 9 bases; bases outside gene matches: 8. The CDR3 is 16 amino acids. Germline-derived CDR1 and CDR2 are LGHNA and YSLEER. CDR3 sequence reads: CASSQGVGLAAGEQFF. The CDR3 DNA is TGCGCCAGCAGCCAAGGGGTGGGACTAGCGGCCGGTGAGCAGTTCTTC.